Presented here are 8 T cell receptor beta chains from one specimen sequenced in a study of cytomegalovirus exposure and HLA in healthy donors. The PCR was carried out with 60 Vbeta primers and 13 Jbeta primers. Generated by immunoSEQ multiplex PCR, the TCRdb table keeps only in-frame clones and is missing some. This table has some 180,000 clones, about an eighth appearing once. Material: PBMCs. Every receptor here comes from a middle-aged man in good health and CMV-seropositive.

In this sample, this clone turned up a few times. CDR3 DNA sequence: TGTGCCAGCAGCGCTCAGACTAACTATGGCTACACCTTC. It encodes CASSAQTNYGYTF. This chain uses TRBV5-6 with TRBJ1-2; D not certain. Germline loops: CDR1 SGHDT, CDR2 YYEEEE. The length of the CDR3 is 13 residues. Trimming stripped 4 bases from V and 0 bases from J, with 7 bases between. Filled out from reference TRBV5-6 and TRBJ1-2, the complete variable domain reads DAGVTQSPTHLIKTRGQQVTLRCSPKSGHDTVSWYQQALGQGPQFIFQYYEEEERQRGNFPDRFSGHQFPNYSSELNVNALLLGDSALYLCASSAQTNYGYTFGSGTRLTVV.

This clone turned up a few times. The gene calls are TRBV7-6 and TRBJ2-1, with 9 bases that match TRBD1. Looked up from germline, CDR1 is SGHVS and CDR2 is FNYEAQ. The CDR3 is made up of 12 amino acids. V shed 5 bases and J 9 bases; nucleotides not matched to a gene: 2. CDR3 sequence reads: CASSRQGGEQFF. The DNA of the CDR3 is TGTGCCAGCAGCCGACAGGGGGGTGAGCAGTTCTTC.

The rearrangement links TRBV9 to TRBJ1-2; D is perhaps TRBD1 (6 bases). Trimming removed 4 bases from V and 3 bases from J, with 13 bases in between. Germline V gives CDR1 SGDLS, CDR2 YYNGEE. The CDR3 is 14 residues long. The CDR3 DNA sequence: TGTGCCAGCAGCACCGAGCAGGGGCACTATGGCTACACCTTC. Protein sequence: CASSTEQGHYGYTF.

This clone was counted a few times. This chain uses TRBV5-6 with TRBJ1-3; D ambiguous. The CDR3 loop spans 16 amino acids. Between the trimmed V and J ends, which lost 4 bases and 0 bases, there was a span of 14 bases. Germline CDR1 reads SGHDT; CDR2 reads YYEEEE. Here the CDR3 reads CASSLAPTHSGNTIYF. DNA for the CDR3: TGTGCCAGCAGCCTAGCGCCCACACACTCTGGAAACACCATATATTTT.

CDR3: CASSHGQVNTEAFF. The CDR3 region has the DNA TGTGCCAGCTCACATGGTCAGGTGAACACTGAAGCTTTCTTT. This sequence joins TRBV2 and TRBJ1-1, with no clear D. Germline loops: CDR1 SNHLY, CDR2 FYNNEI. Trimming took 8 bases from V and 0 from J, leaving 13 bases between them. The CDR3 sequence is 14 residues long.

A few counts support this clone. V gene TRBV6-5 combines with J gene TRBJ1-1, with no clear D. The CDR3 has 13 amino acids. The germline CDR1 and CDR2 sequences are MNHEY and SVGAGI. The V gene lost 6 bases and the J gene lost 5 bases, with 13 bases spanning the gap. The CDR3 region is CASRVMRETEAFF. CDR3 bases: TGTGCCAGCAGAGTAATGAGGGAGACTGAAGCTTTCTTT.

V and J are TRBV5-6 and TRBJ1-5; no clear D. The germline V and J ends were trimmed by 1 base and 6 bases, with 5 bases remaining between them. The CDR3 is made up of 12 amino acids. CDR1 is SGHDT and CDR2 is YYEEEE in the germline V gene. The CDR3 spells CASSLYGQPQHF. The CDR3 DNA follows: TGTGCCAGCAGCTTGTACGGTCAGCCCCAGCATTTT.

This clone was counted between two and nine times. V usage is TRBV15 and J usage is TRBJ2-7; 12 bases match TRBD1. Germline loops: CDR1 LNHNV, CDR2 YYDKDF (reference sequence). V lost 2 bases and J lost 3; bases outside the gene matches: 5. This CDR3 spans 16 amino acids. The DNA for the CDR3 is TGTGCCACCAGCAGATCAGGGACAGGGGGCAACTACGAGCAGTACGTC. Translating it yields CATSRSGTGGNYEQYV.